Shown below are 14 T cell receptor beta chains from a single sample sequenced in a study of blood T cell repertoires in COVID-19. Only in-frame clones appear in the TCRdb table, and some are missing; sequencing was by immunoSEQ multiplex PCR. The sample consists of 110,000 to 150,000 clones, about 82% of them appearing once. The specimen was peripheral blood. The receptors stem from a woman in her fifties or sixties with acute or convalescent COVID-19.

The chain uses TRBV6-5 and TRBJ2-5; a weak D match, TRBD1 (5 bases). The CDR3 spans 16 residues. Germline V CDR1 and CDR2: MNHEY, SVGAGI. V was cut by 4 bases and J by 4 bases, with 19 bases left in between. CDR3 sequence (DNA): TGTGCCAGCAGTTCGTCCCGCAGGGCGGCCCTAGAGACCCAGTACTTC. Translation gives CASSSSRRAALETQYF.

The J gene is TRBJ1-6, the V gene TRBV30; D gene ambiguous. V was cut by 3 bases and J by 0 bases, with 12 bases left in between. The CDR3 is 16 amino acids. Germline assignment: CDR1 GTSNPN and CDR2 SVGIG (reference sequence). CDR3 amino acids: CAWRRASSSYNSPLHF. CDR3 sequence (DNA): TGTGCCTGGAGGAGAGCATCGAGCTCCTATAATTCACCCCTCCACTTT.

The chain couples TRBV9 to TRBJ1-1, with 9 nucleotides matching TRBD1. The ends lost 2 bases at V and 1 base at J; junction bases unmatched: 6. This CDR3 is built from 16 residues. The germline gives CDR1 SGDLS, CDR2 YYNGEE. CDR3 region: CASSVGTGLGNTEAFF. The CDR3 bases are TGTGCCAGCAGCGTCGGGACAGGGCTAGGGAACACTGAAGCTTTCTTT.

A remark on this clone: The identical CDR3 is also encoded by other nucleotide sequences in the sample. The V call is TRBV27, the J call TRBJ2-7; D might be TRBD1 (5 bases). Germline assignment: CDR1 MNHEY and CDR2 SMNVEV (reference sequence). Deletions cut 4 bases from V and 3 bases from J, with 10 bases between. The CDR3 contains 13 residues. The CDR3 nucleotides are TGTGCCAGCAGTTATCGGCAGGGCTACGAGCAGTACTTC. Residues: CASSYRQGYEQYF.

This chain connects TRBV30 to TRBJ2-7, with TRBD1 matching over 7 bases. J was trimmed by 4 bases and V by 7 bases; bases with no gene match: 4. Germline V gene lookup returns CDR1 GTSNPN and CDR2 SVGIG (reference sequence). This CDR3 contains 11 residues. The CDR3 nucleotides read TGTGCCTCCAAGACAGGGTACGAGCAGTACTTC. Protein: CASKTGYEQYF.

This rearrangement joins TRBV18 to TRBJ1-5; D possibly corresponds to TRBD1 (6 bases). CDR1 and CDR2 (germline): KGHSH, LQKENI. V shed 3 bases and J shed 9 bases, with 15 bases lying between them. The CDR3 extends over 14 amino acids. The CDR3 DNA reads TGTGCCAGCTCACCCCAGGGGAACCTTACGCCCCAGCATTTT. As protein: CASSPQGNLTPQHF.

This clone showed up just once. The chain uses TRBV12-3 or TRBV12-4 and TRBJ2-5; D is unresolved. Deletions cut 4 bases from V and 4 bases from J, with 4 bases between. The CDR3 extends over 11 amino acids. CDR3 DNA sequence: TGTGCCAGCAGTTCCGGAGAGACCCAGTACTTC. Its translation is CASSSGETQYF.

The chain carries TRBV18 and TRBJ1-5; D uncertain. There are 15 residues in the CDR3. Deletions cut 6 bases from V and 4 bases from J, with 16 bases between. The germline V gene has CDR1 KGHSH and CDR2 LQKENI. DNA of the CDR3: TGTGCCAGCTCCCAGTGGAAAAGCGAAAATCAGCCCCAGCATTTT. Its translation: CASSQWKSENQPQHF.

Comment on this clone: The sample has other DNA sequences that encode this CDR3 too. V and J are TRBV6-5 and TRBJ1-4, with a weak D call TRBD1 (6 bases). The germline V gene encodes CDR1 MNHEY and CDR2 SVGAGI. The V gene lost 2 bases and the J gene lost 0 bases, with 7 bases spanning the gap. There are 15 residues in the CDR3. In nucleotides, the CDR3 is TGTGCCAGCAGTTACGCAGGGGCAACTAATGAAAAACTGTTTTTT. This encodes CASSYAGATNEKLFF.

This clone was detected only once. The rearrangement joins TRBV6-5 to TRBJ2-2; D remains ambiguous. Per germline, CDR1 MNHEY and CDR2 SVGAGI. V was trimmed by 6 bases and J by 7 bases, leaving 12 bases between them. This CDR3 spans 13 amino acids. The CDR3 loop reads CASRSGVGGELFF. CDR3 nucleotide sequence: TGTGCCAGCAGGTCGGGTGTAGGCGGGGAGCTGTTTTTT.

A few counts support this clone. CDR3 bases: TGTGCCAGCAGCCCCGACAGGGGGCGCTACGAGCAGTACTTC. Amino acid sequence: CASSPDRGRYEQYF. This chain joins TRBV27 and TRBJ2-7, with 10 bases that match TRBD1. Germline CDR1 is MNHEY and CDR2 is SMNVEV (reference sequence). This CDR3 spans 14 amino acids. With V trimmed by 6 bases and J by 3 bases, 5 bases remained unmatched.

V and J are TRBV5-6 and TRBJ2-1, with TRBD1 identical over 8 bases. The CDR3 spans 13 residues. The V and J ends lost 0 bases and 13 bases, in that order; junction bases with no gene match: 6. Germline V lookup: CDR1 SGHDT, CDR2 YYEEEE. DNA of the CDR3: TGTGCCAGCAGCTTGGGGACAGGGTCAGCCCAGTTCTTC. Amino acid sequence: CASSLGTGSAQFF. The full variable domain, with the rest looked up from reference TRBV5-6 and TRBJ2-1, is DAGVTQSPTHLIKTRGQQVTLRCSPKSGHDTVSWYQQALGQGPQFIFQYYEEEERQRGNFPDRFSGHQFPNYSSELNVNALLLGDSALYLCASSLGTGSAQFFGPGTRLTVL.

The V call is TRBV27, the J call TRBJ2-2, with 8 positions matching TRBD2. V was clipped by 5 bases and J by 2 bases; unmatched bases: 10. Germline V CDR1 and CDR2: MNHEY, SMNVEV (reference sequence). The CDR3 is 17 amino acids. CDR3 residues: CASSGGGGSINTGELFF. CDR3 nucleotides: TGTGCCAGCAGTGGGGGCGGGGGGAGCATAAACACCGGGGAGCTGTTTTTT.

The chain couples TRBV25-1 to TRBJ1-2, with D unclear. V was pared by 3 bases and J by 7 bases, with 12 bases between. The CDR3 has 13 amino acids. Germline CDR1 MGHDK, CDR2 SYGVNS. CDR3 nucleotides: TGTGCCAGCAGTGAGCGAGGGTTTGGTGGCTACACCTTC. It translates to CASSERGFGGYTF.